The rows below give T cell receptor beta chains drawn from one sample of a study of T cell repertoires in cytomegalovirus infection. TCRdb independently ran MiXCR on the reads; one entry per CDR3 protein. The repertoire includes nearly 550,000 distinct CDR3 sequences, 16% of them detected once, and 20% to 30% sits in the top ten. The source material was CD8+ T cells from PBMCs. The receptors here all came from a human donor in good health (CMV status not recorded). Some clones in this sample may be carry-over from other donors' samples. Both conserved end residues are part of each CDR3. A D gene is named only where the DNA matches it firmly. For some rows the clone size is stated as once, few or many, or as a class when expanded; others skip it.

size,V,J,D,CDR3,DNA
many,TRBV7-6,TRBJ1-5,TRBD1,CASSLGTGGAGQPQHF,TGTGCCAGCAGCTTAGGGACAGGGGGCGCCGGACAGCCCCAGCATTTT
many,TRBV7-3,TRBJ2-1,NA,CASSLIGSSGDEQFF,TGTGCCAGCAGCTTAATTGGAAGTTCCGGGGATGAGCAGTTCTTC
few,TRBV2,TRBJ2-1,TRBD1,CASSPGTGIRNEQFF,TGTGCCAGCAGTCCCGGGACAGGGATAAGGAATGAGCAGTTCTTC
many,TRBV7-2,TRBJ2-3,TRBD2,CASSNERGSTDTQYF,TGTGCCAGCAGTAATGAGCGGGGGAGCACAGATACGCAGTATTTT
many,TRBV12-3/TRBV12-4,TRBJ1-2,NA,CASSYSTGYYGYTF,TGTGCCAGCAGTTACAGTACAGGCTACTATGGCTACACCTTC
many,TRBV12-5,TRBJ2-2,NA,CASCWNTGELFF,TGTGCTAGTTGCTGGAACACCGGGGAGCTGTTTTTT
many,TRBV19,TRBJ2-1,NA,CASSIPGVSYNEQFF,TGTGCCAGTAGTATTCCGGGGGTGTCCTACAATGAGCAGTTCTTC
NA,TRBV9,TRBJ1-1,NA,CASSVDNRGGTEAFF,TGTGCCAGCAGCGTAGATAACCGGGGTGGGACTGAAGCTTTCTTT
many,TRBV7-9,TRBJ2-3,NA,CASSLKGSDTQYF,TGTGCCAGCAGCTTAAAAGGTTCAGATACGCAGTATTTT
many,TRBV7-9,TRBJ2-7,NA,CASSFVDTYEQYF,TGTGCCAGCAGCTTCGTGGACACCTACGAGCAGTACTTC
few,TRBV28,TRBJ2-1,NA,CASTPKGADNNEQFF,TGTGCCAGCACCCCTAAAGGGGCCGATAACAATGAGCAGTTCTTC
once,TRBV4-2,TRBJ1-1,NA,CASSHDFREGESTEAFF,TGTGCCAGCAGCCACGACTTTCGAGAGGGGGAGAGCACTGAAGCTTTCTTT
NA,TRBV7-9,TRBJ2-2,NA,CASSLDEIGAANTGELFF,TGTGCCAGCAGCTTAGACGAAATTGGGGCAGCCAACACCGGGGAGCTGTTTTTT
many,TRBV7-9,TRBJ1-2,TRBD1,CASTPSGTDGYTF,TGTGCCAGCACCCCGTCCGGGACAGATGGCTACACCTTC
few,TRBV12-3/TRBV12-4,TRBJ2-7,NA,CASSFLLTYEQYF,TGTGCCAGCAGTTTTTTGTTAACCTACGAGCAGTACTTC
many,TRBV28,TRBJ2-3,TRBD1,CASSAGQGWDTQYF,TGTGCCAGCAGTGCTGGACAGGGGTGGGATACGCAGTATTTT
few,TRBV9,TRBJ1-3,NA,CASSPAGSGGNTIYF,TGTGCCAGCAGCCCCGCCGGGAGTGGAGGAAACACCATATATTTT
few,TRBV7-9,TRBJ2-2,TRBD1,CASSTGQGNTGELFF,TGTGCCAGCAGCACGGGACAGGGTAACACCGGGGAGCTGTTTTTT
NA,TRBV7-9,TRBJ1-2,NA,CASSLASDGYTF,TGTGCCAGCAGCTTAGCCTCAGATGGCTACACCTTC
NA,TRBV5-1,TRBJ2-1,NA,CASSPPRGRQGRDEQFF,TGCGCCAGCAGCCCACCCCGGGGGAGGCAGGGGAGAGATGAGCAGTTCTTC
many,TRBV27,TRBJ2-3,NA,CASTMGVTDTQYF,TGTGCCAGCACAATGGGGGTCACAGATACGCAGTATTTT
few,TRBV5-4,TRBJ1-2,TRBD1,CASSPGQVDDGYTF,TGTGCCAGCAGCCCCGGACAGGTAGACGATGGCTACACCTTC
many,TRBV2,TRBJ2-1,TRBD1,CAFRTGGSNEQFF,TGTGCCTTCCGGACAGGGGGAAGCAATGAGCAGTTCTTC
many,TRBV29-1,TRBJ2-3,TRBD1,CSVAHRGQADTQYF,TGCAGCGTCGCCCACAGGGGGCAAGCAGATACGCAGTATTTT
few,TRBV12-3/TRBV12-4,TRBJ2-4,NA,CASRHENIQYF,TGTGCCAGCCGACACGAGAACATTCAGTACTTC
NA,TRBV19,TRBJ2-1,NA,CASSIIGEAYNEQFF,TGTGCCAGTAGTATTATCGGGGAGGCGTACAATGAGCAGTTCTTC
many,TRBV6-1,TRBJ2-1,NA,CASSHWGGALYNEQFF,TGTGCCAGCAGCCACTGGGGGGGCGCGTTGTACAATGAGCAGTTCTTC
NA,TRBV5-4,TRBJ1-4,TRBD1,CASSDRDRPNEKLFF,TGTGCCAGCAGCGACCGGGACAGGCCTAATGAAAAACTGTTTTTT
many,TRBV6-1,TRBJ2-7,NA,CASSPTEEGPYEQYF,TGTGCCAGCAGCCCAACGGAAGAGGGTCCCTACGAGCAGTACTTC
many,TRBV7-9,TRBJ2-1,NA,CASSFSSPSYNEQFF,TGTGCCAGCAGCTTTAGTAGTCCTTCCTACAATGAGCAGTTCTTC
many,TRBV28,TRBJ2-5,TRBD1,CASRWGQGPQETQYF,TGTGCCAGCAGGTGGGGACAGGGGCCACAAGAGACCCAGTACTTC
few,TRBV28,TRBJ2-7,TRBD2,CASSSPGGLGSYEQYF,TGTGCCAGCAGTTCTCCGGGAGGCCTAGGGTCCTACGAGCAGTACTTC
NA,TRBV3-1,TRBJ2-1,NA,CASSPERKYNEQFF,TGTGCCAGCAGCCCCGAGCGTAAATACAATGAGCAGTTCTTC
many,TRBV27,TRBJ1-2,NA,CASSLRWSDNYGYTF,TGTGCCAGCAGTTTAAGGTGGTCTGACAACTATGGCTACACCTTC
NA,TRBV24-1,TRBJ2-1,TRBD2,CATSDLREDSNNEQFF,TGTGCCACCAGTGATCTTCGGGAGGACTCTAACAATGAGCAGTTCTTC
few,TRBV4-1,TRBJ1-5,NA,CASSQDTKNQPQHF,TGCGCCAGCAGCCAAGACACCAAAAATCAGCCCCAGCATTTT
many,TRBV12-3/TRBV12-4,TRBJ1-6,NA,CASSSERIRKENSPLHF,TGTGCCAGCAGTTCGGAACGTATCAGGAAGGAGAATTCACCCCTCCACTTT
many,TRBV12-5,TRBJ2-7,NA,CASGLVRGPQGFSYEQYF,TGTGCTAGTGGTTTGGTACGGGGGCCACAGGGTTTCTCCTACGAGCAGTACTTC
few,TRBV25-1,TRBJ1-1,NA,CASSEYAGTEAFF,TGTGCCAGCAGTGAATACGCGGGGACTGAAGCTTTCTTT
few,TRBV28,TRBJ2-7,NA,CASSLDSSTYEQYF,TGTGCCAGCAGTTTAGACAGCAGTACCTACGAGCAGTACTTC
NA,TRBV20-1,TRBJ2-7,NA,CSAREKSSYEQYF,TGCAGTGCTAGAGAAAAATCCTCCTACGAGCAGTACTTC
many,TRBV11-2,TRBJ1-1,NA,CASSLILVVTGIEAFF,TGTGCCAGCAGCTTAATCTTAGTCGTGACGGGGATTGAAGCTTTCTTT
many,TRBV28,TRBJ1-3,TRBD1,CASIATGVSGNTIYF,TGTGCCAGCATCGCCACAGGGGTCTCTGGAAACACCATATATTTT
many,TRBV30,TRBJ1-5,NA,CAWTEGYSNQPQHF,TGTGCCTGGACCGAGGGATACAGCAATCAGCCCCAGCATTTT
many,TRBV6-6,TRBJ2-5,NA,CASSYSIQKVFGGTQYF,TGTGCCAGCAGTTACTCGATTCAAAAGGTTTTCGGGGGGACCCAGTACTTC
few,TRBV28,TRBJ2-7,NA,CASSPRGDSYEQYF,TGTGCCAGCAGTCCCAGGGGAGACAGCTACGAGCAGTACTTC
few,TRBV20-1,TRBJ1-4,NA,CSAIPPPGLELFF,TGCAGTGCAATACCCCCCCCAGGTTTGGAACTGTTTTTT
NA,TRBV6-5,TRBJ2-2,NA,CASSYSVGANTGELFF,TGTGCCAGCAGTTACTCGGTGGGGGCGAACACCGGGGAGCTGTTTTTT
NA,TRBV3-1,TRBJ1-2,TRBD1,CASSQVPDRGTYGYTF,TGTGCCAGCAGCCAAGTGCCCGACAGGGGGACCTATGGCTACACCTTC
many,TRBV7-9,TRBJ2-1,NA,CASSRRGYNEQFF,TGTGCCAGCAGCCGGAGGGGCTACAATGAGCAGTTCTTC
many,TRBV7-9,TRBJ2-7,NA,CASSPLRRSYEQYF,TGTGCCAGCAGCCCCCTTAGAAGAAGCTACGAGCAGTACTTC
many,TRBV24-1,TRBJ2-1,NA,CATSDSRGTGVLSSYNEQFF,TGTGCCACCAGTGATTCCCGGGGCACAGGAGTCCTCAGCTCCTACAATGAGCAGTTCTTC
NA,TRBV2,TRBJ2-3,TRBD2,CASSEAVGGGATDTQYF,TGTGCCAGCAGTGAAGCGGTAGGCGGGGGGGCGACAGATACGCAGTATTTT
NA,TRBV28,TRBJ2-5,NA,CASSRDRGGTETQYF,TGTGCCAGCAGCCGTGACAGGGGAGGGACAGAGACCCAGTACTTC
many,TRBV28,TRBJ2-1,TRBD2,CASRLTGLAGAIGGNEQFF,TGTGCCAGCAGACTTACGGGACTAGCGGGAGCTATCGGGGGCAATGAGCAGTTCTTC
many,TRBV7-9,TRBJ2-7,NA,CVSRDTYEQYF,TGTGTCAGTCGGGACACCTACGAGCAGTACTTC
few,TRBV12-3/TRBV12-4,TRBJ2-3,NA,CASSGRLVSTDTQYF,TGTGCCAGCAGCGGACGGCTAGTTAGCACAGATACGCAGTATTTT
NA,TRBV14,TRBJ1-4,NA,CASSQGQGRTNEKLFF,TGTGCCAGCAGCCAAGGGCAGGGACGCACTAATGAAAAACTGTTTTTT
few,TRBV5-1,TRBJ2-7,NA,CASSRGGGPYEQYF,TGCGCCAGCAGCCGAGGGGGGGGGCCCTACGAGCAGTACTTC
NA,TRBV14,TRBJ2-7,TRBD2,CASSQDRLAGAAEQYF,TGTGCCAGCAGCCAAGATCGACTAGCGGGAGCCGCCGAGCAGTACTTC